The 2 T cell receptor beta chains below were found in one sample sequenced in a study of blood T cell repertoires in COVID-19. The protocol was immunoSEQ multiplex PCR, while the TCRdb copy is restricted to in-frame clones and leaves out a portion. The table has about 120,000 clones, around 82% seen once; the top ten hold about a sixth. The specimen sequenced was peripheral blood. These TCRs come from a young man with COVID-19, enrolled during active disease.

This chain joins TRBV6-6 and TRBJ2-7, with 9 nucleotides matching TRBD2. Germline CDR1 reads MNHNY; CDR2 reads SVGAGI (reference sequence). This CDR3 is built from 16 residues. V shed 7 bases, J shed 0 bases, and the junction held 10 bases outside the gene matches. The CDR3 nucleotides are TGTGCCAGCAACCACATAGCGGGGGAGACCTCCTACGAGCAGTACTTC. It translates to CASNHIAGETSYEQYF.

The chain couples TRBV30 to TRBJ2-3; TRBD2 matches at 8 bases. Trimming at V came to 3 bases and at J to 6 bases, leaving 11 bases not matched to a gene. Germline assignment: CDR1 GTSNPN and CDR2 SVGIG (reference sequence). The CDR3 spans 15 residues. The CDR3 coding sequence is TGTGCCTGGAGGGCGACGGGGGGGCCTGGGGATACGCAGTATTTT. Encoded protein: CAWRATGGPGDTQYF.